This T cell receptor beta chain was identified in a study of tumor and adjacent non-tumor tissue in lung cancer. Only one count was recorded for this clonotype. One end of the junction fails to match germline, which may point to a read error. This sample's RNA came from whole unsorted tissue. The CDR3 consists of 14 residues. Germline values: CDR1 MNHNS, CDR2 SASEGT. A modified ARM-PCR protocol with three rounds of nested PCR amplified TCRbeta. Each CDR3 protein gets one entry after TCRdb re-called the multiplex PCR reads with MiXCR. The data contain about 200,000 distinct CDR3 sequences, around 70% of them singletons.

The chain recombines TRBV6-1 with TRBJ1-5, with D unresolved. Sequenced: lung tumor tissue. The source of this sequence is a man between 60 and 70 years old with non-small cell lung cancer. The CDR3 DNA follows: TGTGCCAGCACCCATGGTTCTGGCAATCAGGCCCAGCATTTT. Protein product: CASTHGSGNQAQHF.